A selection of T cell receptor beta chains follows, all from one sample in a study of identical twins. TCRdb passed the 5' RACE reads through MiXCR, listing each CDR3 protein once. Here the sample spans approximately 210,000 distinct CDR3 sequences, approximately 15% being singletons. The sample was also reused in another study, on T cells expressing NK-cell markers.

The sequenced material came from CD8+ T cells sorted from blood. The receptors here all came from a woman aged 18-29 years in good health. Each CDR3 is given with its conserved first and last residue. The D gene is left open where the match is weak. Part of the rows lack a size; the others show once, few, many or a class for expanded clones.

v_call	clone_size	d_call	j_call	cdr3_length	cdr3_aa	cdr3_nt
TRBV7-8	NA	NA	TRBJ2-1	15	CASSLSASSYNEQFF	TGTGCCAGCAGCCTATCCGCCAGCTCCTACAATGAGCAGTTCTTC
TRBV19	few	TRBD2	TRBJ2-1	15	CASRPLAGGYNEQFF	TGTGCCAGCCGGCCACTAGCGGGAGGGTACAATGAGCAGTTCTTC
TRBV20-1	NA	TRBD1	TRBJ2-7	13	CSAHTGADYEQYF	TGCAGTGCCCACACAGGGGCAGACTACGAGCAGTACTTC
TRBV4-1	few	NA	TRBJ1-2	14	CASSSRTEPYGYTF	TGCGCCAGCAGCTCGAGGACGGAACCCTATGGCTACACCTTC
TRBV3-1	NA	TRBD1	TRBJ2-5	16	CASTSHRDRGGETQYF	TGTGCCAGCACCTCCCACCGGGACAGGGGTGGTGAGACCCAGTACTTC
TRBV25-1	few	NA	TRBJ2-3	16	CASSEASGSSTDTQYF	TGTGCCAGCAGTGAAGCAAGCGGTTCTAGCACAGATACGCAGTATTTT
TRBV12-5	NA	TRBD2	TRBJ2-7	15	CASGLAPSGSNEQYF	TGTGCTAGTGGTTTGGCGCCTAGCGGGAGTAACGAGCAGTACTTC
TRBV4-1	few	TRBD2	TRBJ2-1	17	CASSQLGAGVNYNEQFF	TGCGCCAGCAGCCAACTCGGAGCGGGGGTTAACTACAATGAGCAGTTCTTC
TRBV4-2	NA	NA	TRBJ1-6	14	CASSQGGHNSPLHF	TGTGCCAGCAGCCAAGGAGGCCATAATTCACCCCTCCACTTT
TRBV7-9	NA	NA	TRBJ2-7	13	CASSLGGGGEQYF	TGTGCCAGCAGCTTAGGCGGGGGCGGCGAGCAGTACTTC
TRBV5-1	NA	NA	TRBJ2-7	15	CASSLMQGMLYEQYF	TGCGCCAGCAGCTTAATGCAGGGGATGCTCTACGAGCAGTACTTC
TRBV29-1	NA	TRBD1	TRBJ1-4	13	CSLEIDREEKLFF	TGCAGCCTAGAAATAGACAGGGAGGAAAAACTGTTTTTT
TRBV18	few	TRBD2	TRBJ2-7	15	CASSPRAGGLYEQYF	TGTGCCAGCTCACCAAGAGCGGGAGGACTCTACGAGCAGTACTTC
TRBV6-1	few	TRBD2	TRBJ2-7	14	CASRPRGGRFEQYF	TGTGCCAGCAGACCACGCGGGGGGCGGTTCGAGCAGTACTTC
TRBV12-3/TRBV12-4	NA	TRBD2	TRBJ2-7	16	CASSSGLAGEDDEQYF	TGTGCCAGCAGTTCCGGACTAGCGGGAGAAGATGACGAGCAGTACTTC
TRBV12-3/TRBV12-4	few	NA	TRBJ1-2	18	CASSYLAWGGGANYGYTF	TGTGCCAGCAGCTATCTCGCGTGGGGTGGGGGCGCGAACTATGGCTACACCTTC
TRBV12-3/TRBV12-4	NA	TRBD2	TRBJ2-3	15	CASSFTSGFTDTQYF	TGTGCCAGCAGTTTCACTAGCGGCTTCACAGATACGCAGTATTTT
TRBV10-3	NA	NA	TRBJ2-1	12	CALSSGADEQFF	TGTGCCCTATCGTCGGGGGCTGATGAGCAGTTCTTC
TRBV6-1	few	TRBD2	TRBJ2-1	16	CASGGAWEGPREEQFF	TGTGCCAGCGGAGGGGCGTGGGAGGGCCCTCGCGAGGAGCAGTTCTTC
TRBV27	NA	TRBD2	TRBJ2-5	16	CASGFTSGGARETQYF	TGTGCCAGCGGATTTACTAGCGGGGGGGCCAGAGAGACCCAGTACTTC
TRBV12-3/TRBV12-4	NA	NA	TRBJ2-1	14	CASSFGTLLNEQFF	TGTGCCAGCAGTTTTGGTACGTTGCTCAATGAGCAGTTCTTC
TRBV4-3	many	NA	TRBJ2-1	15	CASSQDWGGHNEQFF	TGCGCCAGCAGCCAAGATTGGGGCGGGCACAATGAGCAGTTCTTC
TRBV27	NA	NA	TRBJ1-5	15	CASSYVGSSNQPQHF	TGTGCCAGCAGTTACGTGGGCAGCAGCAATCAGCCCCAGCATTTT
TRBV6-5	NA	NA	TRBJ2-3	13	CASSSAVGDTQYF	TGTGCCAGCAGTTCCGCGGTCGGGGATACGCAGTATTTT
TRBV20-1	few	TRBD2	TRBJ2-1	15	CSARGLAGGPYEQFF	TGCAGTGCTAGGGGGCTAGCGGGGGGGCCATATGAGCAGTTCTTC
TRBV29-1	NA	NA	TRBJ2-5	12	CSVLEVGETQYF	TGCAGCGTTTTAGAGGTCGGAGAGACCCAGTACTTC